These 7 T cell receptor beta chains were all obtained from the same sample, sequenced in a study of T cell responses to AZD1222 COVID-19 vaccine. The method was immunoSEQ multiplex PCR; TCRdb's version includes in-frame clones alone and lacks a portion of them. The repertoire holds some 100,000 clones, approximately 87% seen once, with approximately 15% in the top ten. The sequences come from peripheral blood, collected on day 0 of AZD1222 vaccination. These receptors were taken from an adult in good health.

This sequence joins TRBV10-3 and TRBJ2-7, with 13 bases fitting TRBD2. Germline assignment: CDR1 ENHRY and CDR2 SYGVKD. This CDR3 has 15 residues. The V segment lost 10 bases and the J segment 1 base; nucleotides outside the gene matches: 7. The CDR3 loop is CATGLAGANSYEQYF. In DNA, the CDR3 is TGTGCCACCGGACTAGCGGGAGCGAATTCCTACGAGCAGTACTTC.

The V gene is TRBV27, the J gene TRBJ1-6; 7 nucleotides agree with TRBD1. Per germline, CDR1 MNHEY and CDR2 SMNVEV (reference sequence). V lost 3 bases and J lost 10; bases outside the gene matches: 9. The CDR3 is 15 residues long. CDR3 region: CASSFDRVKGSPLHF. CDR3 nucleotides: TGTGCCAGCAGTTTCGACAGGGTGAAAGGGTCACCCCTCCACTTT.

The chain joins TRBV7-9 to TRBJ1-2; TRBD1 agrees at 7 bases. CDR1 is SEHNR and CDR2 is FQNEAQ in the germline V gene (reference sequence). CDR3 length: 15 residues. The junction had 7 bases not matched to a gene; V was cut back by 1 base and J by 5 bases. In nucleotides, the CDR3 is TGTGCCAGCAGCTTAGAGGGGGGACAGTGGTATGGCTACACCTTC. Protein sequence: CASSLEGGQWYGYTF.

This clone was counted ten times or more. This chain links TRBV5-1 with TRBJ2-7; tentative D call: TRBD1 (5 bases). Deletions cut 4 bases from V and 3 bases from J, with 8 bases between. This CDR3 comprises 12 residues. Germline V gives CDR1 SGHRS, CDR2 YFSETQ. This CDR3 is CASSRDSYEQYF. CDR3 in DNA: TGCGCCAGCAGCCGAGACAGCTACGAGCAGTACTTC.

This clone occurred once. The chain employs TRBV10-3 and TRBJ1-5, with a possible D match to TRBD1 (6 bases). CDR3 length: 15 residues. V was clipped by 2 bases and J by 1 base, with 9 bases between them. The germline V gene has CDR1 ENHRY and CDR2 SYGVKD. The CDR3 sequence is CAISEGGGSNQPQHF. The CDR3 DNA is TGTGCCATCAGTGAGGGAGGGGGAAGCAATCAGCCCCAGCATTTT.

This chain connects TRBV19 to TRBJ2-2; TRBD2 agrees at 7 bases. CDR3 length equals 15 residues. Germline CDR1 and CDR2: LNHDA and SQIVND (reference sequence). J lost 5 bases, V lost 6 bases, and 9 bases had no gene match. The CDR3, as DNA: TGTGCCAGTAGAACTGTCGCGGGGGTGACCGGGGAGCTGTTTTTT. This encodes CASRTVAGVTGELFF.

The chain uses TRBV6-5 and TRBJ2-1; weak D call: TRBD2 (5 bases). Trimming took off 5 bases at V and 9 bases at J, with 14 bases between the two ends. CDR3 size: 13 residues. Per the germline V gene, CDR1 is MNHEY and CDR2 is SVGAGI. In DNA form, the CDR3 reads TGTGCCAGCAGTAAAACTAGAGTGTCTGAGCAGTTCTTC. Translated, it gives CASSKTRVSEQFF.